The clone carrying this T cell receptor beta chain has just a few counts. Its antigen remains unidentified. As to treatment: roughly nine-day PBMC culture with coronavirus spike peptide pools or control peptides (ViraFEST assay). ViraFEST sequenced TCRs after peptide-pool expansion of antigen-specific T cells. The medium had half its volume replaced with fresh IL-2 medium on days 3 and 7. The data derive from a study of vaccination and CD4 T cells after COVID-19. Sequence data for DNA of cultured CD4+ T cells were generated by the Oncomine TCR Beta short-read assay. Extraction of genomic DNA was performed on cultured CD4+ T cells. Via MiXCR, TCRdb re-called the PCR reads, giving one row per CDR3 protein. The sample shows roughly 18,000 distinct CDR3 sequences, around half of them seen only once. Whole-study findings and limits: The rise in median SARS-CoV-2-reactive clonotypes, from around 19 to 38, was not significant.

Germline V CDR1 and CDR2: SNHLY, FYNNEI. Trimming removed 5 bases from V and 1 base from J, with 5 bases in between. The CDR3 consists of 12 residues. The origin of this receptor is a human donor who had recovered from COVID-19. Sequencing used CD4+ T cells from blood, cultured in vitro, obtained before SARS-CoV-2 vaccination. This chain uses TRBV2 with TRBJ2-5; D gene ambiguous. The CDR3 coding sequence is TGTGCCAGCAGTCCCACCCAAGAGACCCAGTACTTC. Its protein product is CASSPTQETQYF. The whole variable domain, remainder taken from reference TRBV2 and TRBJ2-5, is EPEVTQTPSHQVTQMGQEVILRCVPISNHLYFYWYRQILGQKVEFLVSFYNNEISEKSEIFDDQFSVERPDGSNFTLKIRSTKLEDSAMYFCASSPTQETQYFGPGTRLLVL.